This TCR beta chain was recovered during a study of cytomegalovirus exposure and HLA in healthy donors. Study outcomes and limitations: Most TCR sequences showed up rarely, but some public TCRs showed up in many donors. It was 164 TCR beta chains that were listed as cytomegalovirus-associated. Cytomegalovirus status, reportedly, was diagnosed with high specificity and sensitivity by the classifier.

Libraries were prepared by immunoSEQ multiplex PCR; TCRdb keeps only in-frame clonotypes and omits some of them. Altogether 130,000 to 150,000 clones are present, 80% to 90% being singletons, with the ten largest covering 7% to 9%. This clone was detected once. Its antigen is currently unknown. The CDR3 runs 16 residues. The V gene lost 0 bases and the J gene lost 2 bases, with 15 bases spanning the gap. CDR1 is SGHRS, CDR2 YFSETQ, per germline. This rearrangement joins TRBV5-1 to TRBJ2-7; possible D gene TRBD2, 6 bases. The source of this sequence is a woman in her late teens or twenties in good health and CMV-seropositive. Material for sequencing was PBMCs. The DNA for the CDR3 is TGCGCCAGCAGCTTGGTTTTGGGCGGGGTCACCTACGAGCAGTACTTC. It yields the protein CASSLVLGGVTYEQYF. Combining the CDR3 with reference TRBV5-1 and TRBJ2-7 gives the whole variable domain KAGVTQTPRYLIKTRGQQVTLSCSPISGHRSVSWYQQTPGQGLQFLFEYFSETQRNKGNFPGRFSGRQFSNSRSEMNVSTLELGDSALYLCASSLVLGGVTYEQYFGPGTRLTVT.